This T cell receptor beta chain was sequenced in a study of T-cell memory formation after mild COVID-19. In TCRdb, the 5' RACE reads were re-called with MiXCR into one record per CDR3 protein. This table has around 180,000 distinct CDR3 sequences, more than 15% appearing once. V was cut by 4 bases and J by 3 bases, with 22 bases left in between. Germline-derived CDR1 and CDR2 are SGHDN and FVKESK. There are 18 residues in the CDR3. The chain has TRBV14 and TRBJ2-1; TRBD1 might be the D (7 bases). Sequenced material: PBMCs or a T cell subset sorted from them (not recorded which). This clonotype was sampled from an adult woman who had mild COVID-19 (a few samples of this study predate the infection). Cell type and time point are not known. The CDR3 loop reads CASSRSLRGRGSYNEQFF. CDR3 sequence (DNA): TGTGCCAGCAGCCGCAGTTTGCGGGGCAGGGGGAGCTACAATGAGCAGTTCTTC. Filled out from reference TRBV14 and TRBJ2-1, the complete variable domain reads EAGVTQFPSHSVIEKGQTVTLRCDPISGHDNLYWYRRVMGKEIKFLLHFVKESKQDESGMPNNRFLAERTGGTYSTLKVQPAELEDSGVYFCASSRSLRGRGSYNEQFFGPGTRLTVL.